Detailed here is one TCR beta chain. From germline, CDR1 is SGHRS and CDR2 YFSETQ. After removal of 4 bases from V and 3 bases from J, the junction contained 5 bases not matched to a gene. This CDR3 has 15 amino acids. Sequencing was performed with immunoSEQ multiplex PCR; in TCRdb, only in-frame clones are kept and a portion is missing. Here the sample spans about 120,000 clones, roughly 92% being singletons. The sample comes from a study of T cell changes during pregnancy in multiple sclerosis. The material was peripheral blood, obtained before pregnancy. This chain uses TRBV5-1 with TRBJ2-2, with 8 bases that match TRBD1. The receptor was derived from a female donor with multiple sclerosis, enrolled in a pregnancy study. The CDR3 loop reads CASSPPTGDTGELFF. In nucleotides, the CDR3 is TGCGCCAGCAGCCCCCCGACAGGGGACACCGGGGAGCTGTTTTTT.